This TCR beta chain is drawn from a study of metastatic and nonmetastatic thyroid tumors (dated by TCRdb to 2018 to 2021). Concerning the study at large: The researchers compared repertoires between peripheral blood samples and tumor or nodule tissue samples from patients with malignant or benign thyroid disease.

The method was PCR. These reads were obtained on an Illumina HiSeq 4000. The TCR beta-chain CDR3 region of each patient was profiled by high-throughput sequencing. As for the original processing: A classifier to discriminate distant-metastatic papillary thyroid cancer patients was built from CDR3 differences across clinicopathological groups. The Shannon index was used to measure repertoire diversity, and the Morisita-Horn index was used to measure how similar tumor and blood repertoires were. TCRdb redid the processing of the public reads, applying fastp at Q25 and MiXCR, and retained in-frame beta chains. TCRdb's processing, not the authors', yielded these V and J calls. In this sample the table shows tens of thousands of clones, 15% to 20% of which occur a single time. The ten largest clonotypes hold more than 4.5% of the sample. None of the patients had been given any treatment before thyroid surgery. Using T-cell receptor beta sequencing, the researchers looked back retrospectively at clinical samples from patients, gathered between about 2011 and 2018.

A few counts support this clone. Its binding antigen is unknown. The missing conserved phenylalanine or tryptophan at the end of this CDR3 makes a read error likely. The study at large found these results: In both blood and tumor samples, TCR beta diversity was reported to be significantly higher in malignant tumors than in benign nodules.

The source of this sequence is a female donor with papillary thyroid cancer or a benign thyroid nodule (not recorded which). Some clones in this sample may be carry-over from other donors' samples. Sequencing was carried out using blood.

The base sequence is TGTGCCAGCAGTGACAGGGGGCTCACATATACGCAGTATTCT. It specifies CASSDRGLTYTQYS. The V and J segments used are TRBV6-1 and TRBJ2-3; 8 central bases correspond to TRBD1. The CDR3 length equals 14 residues, ends included. Kept here is only the CDR3 DNA, which spans 42 bases and is read in frame from base 1. CDR1 and CDR2 are drawn from the germline V gene: MNHNS, SASEGT.